These 21 T cell receptor beta chains came from one sample sequenced in a study of blood T cell repertoires in COVID-19. Libraries were prepared by immunoSEQ multiplex PCR; TCRdb keeps only in-frame clonotypes and omits some of them. The sample includes more than 50,000 clones, 90% to 95% seen only once; the top ten take 2.5% to 3.5%. Source material: peripheral blood. These receptors came from a human donor in a cohort sampled during active COVID-19.

The CDR3 coding sequence is TGTGCCAGCAGTTTCGGTGCGGGAGGAACGCAGTATTTT. Translated: CASSFGAGGTQYF. The J gene is TRBJ2-3, the V gene TRBV12-3 or TRBV12-4, with 8 positions matching TRBD2. J lost 9 bases, V lost 3 bases, and 5 bases had no gene match. The CDR3 is 13 amino acids.

V usage is TRBV11-2 and J usage is TRBJ2-2, with D possibly being TRBD2 (6 bases). The germline CDR1 and CDR2 sequences are SGHAT and FQNNGV. Trimming shortened V by 1 base and J by 4 bases, and 16 bases separated the two germline ends. The CDR3 has 17 residues. In DNA form, the CDR3 reads TGTGCCAGCAGCTTAGCTATTAGCGGACCCGGCACCGGGGAGCTGTTTTTT. It specifies CASSLAISGPGTGELFF.

The rearrangement joins TRBV5-6 to TRBJ1-2, with no clear D. The CDR3 is 13 residues long. Trimming cost V 0 bases and J 2 bases, with 5 bases left between them. CDR1 SGHDT and CDR2 YYEEEE come from the germline V gene. CDR3 in DNA: TGTGCCAGCAGCTTGGTGGCAAACTATGGCTACACCTTC. The encoded protein is CASSLVANYGYTF.

This clone occurred once. The V call is TRBV14, the J call TRBJ1-5; 7 bases align to TRBD1. The CDR3 totals 14 residues. V dropped 1 base and J dropped 5; count of bases not matched to a gene: 2. Per germline, CDR1 SGHDN and CDR2 FVKESK. The CDR3 here is CASSQGTGDQPQHF. The CDR3, as DNA: TGTGCCAGCAGCCAAGGTACAGGGGATCAGCCCCAGCATTTT. Drawing the rest from reference TRBV14 and TRBJ1-5, the complete variable domain is EAGVTQFPSHSVIEKGQTVTLRCDPISGHDNLYWYRRVMGKEIKFLLHFVKESKQDESGMPNNRFLAERTGGTYSTLKVQPAELEDSGVYFCASSQGTGDQPQHFGDGTRLSIL.

The chain recombines TRBV5-1 with TRBJ1-2; 10 bases line up with TRBD1. Trimming cost V 2 bases and J 5 bases; bases outside gene matches: 3. The CDR3 contains 14 residues. Per the germline V gene, CDR1 is SGHRS and CDR2 is YFSETQ. DNA for the CDR3: TGCGCCAGCAGCTTAGGGACAGGGGAATATGGCTACACCTTC. Protein sequence: CASSLGTGEYGYTF. Complete variable domain (other parts from reference TRBV5-1 and TRBJ1-2): KAGVTQTPRYLIKTRGQQVTLSCSPISGHRSVSWYQQTPGQGLQFLFEYFSETQRNKGNFPGRFSGRQFSNSRSEMNVSTLELGDSALYLCASSLGTGEYGYTFGSGTRLTVV.

The chain employs TRBV28 and TRBJ2-2, with 9 bases matching TRBD1. CDR3 length: 15 residues. Looked up from germline, CDR1 is MDHEN and CDR2 is SYDVKM. J lost 6 bases, V lost 7 bases, and 9 bases had no gene match. The CDR3 region is CASTYTGGPAGELFF. DNA of the CDR3: TGTGCCAGCACCTACACAGGGGGCCCGGCCGGGGAGCTGTTTTTT.

V is TRBV5-4 and J is TRBJ2-1, with 10 bases lining up with TRBD2. J gave up 6 bases and V 1 base, and 7 bases lay outside the gene matches. Germline lookup yields CDR1 SGHNT and CDR2 YYREEE (reference sequence). The CDR3 is made up of 16 amino acids. CDR3 protein: CASSLSPLAGLNEQFF. The CDR3, as DNA: TGTGCCAGCAGCTTGAGTCCACTAGCGGGGCTCAATGAGCAGTTCTTC.

This clone was detected only once. V usage is TRBV18 and J usage is TRBJ2-1; 10 bases agree with TRBD2. The CDR3 runs to 15 residues. Germline V gene data show CDR1 as KGHSH and CDR2 as LQKENI. J was trimmed by 7 bases and V by 3 bases; bases with no gene match: 6. Written as DNA, the CDR3 is TGTGCCAGCTCACCGCTAGCGGGAGTAGGTAATGAGCAGTTCTTC. This codes for CASSPLAGVGNEQFF.

The rearrangement uses TRBV20-1 and TRBJ1-1; unclear D gene. CDR1 is DFQATT and CDR2 is SNEGSKA in the germline V gene (reference sequence). Deletions cut 5 bases from V and 1 base from J, with 5 bases between. This CDR3 region has 11 residues. CDR3 in amino acids: CSAEGNTEAFF. CDR3 nucleotides: TGCAGTGCTGAGGGGAACACTGAAGCTTTCTTT.

This clone was seen once. This sequence joins TRBV12-3 or TRBV12-4 and TRBJ1-1, with D possibly TRBD1 on 5 matching bases. CDR3 length: 13 residues. V was trimmed by 6 bases and J by 1 base, leaving 9 bases between them. The CDR3 is CASRFGGNTEAFF. CDR3 nucleotides: TGTGCCAGCAGGTTCGGGGGGAACACTGAAGCTTTCTTT.

The chain links TRBV5-6 to TRBJ2-1, with 7 bases matching TRBD1. The germline gives CDR1 SGHDT, CDR2 YYEEEE. This CDR3 region has 12 residues. The V and J ends lost 4 bases and 6 bases, in that order; junction bases with no gene match: 1. The CDR3 DNA reads TGTGCCAGCAGCGGGACAGTCAATGAGCAGTTCTTC. It codes for CASSGTVNEQFF.

J is TRBJ2-1 and V is TRBV12-3 or TRBV12-4, with D hard to call. This CDR3 has 12 amino acids. Trimming pared 8 bases from V and 7 bases from J, leaving 12 bases between. For the CDR3, the DNA is TGTGCCAGCCTAAACTATGGGAATGAGCAGTTCTTC. It encodes CASLNYGNEQFF.

The chain has TRBV2 and TRBJ2-5, with 8 bases fitting TRBD2. Germline CDR1 reads SNHLY; CDR2 reads FYNNEI. The length of the CDR3 is 14 residues. Trimming cost V 6 bases and J 3 bases; bases outside gene matches: 6. The DNA for the CDR3 is TGTGCCAGCAGCCTCCACGGGGGGGAAGAGACCCAGTACTTC. It translates to CASSLHGGEETQYF.

The chain carries TRBV10-3 and TRBJ2-7; perhaps TRBD2 as D (6 bases). This CDR3 comprises 15 residues. Germline V gives CDR1 ENHRY, CDR2 SYGVKD. V lost 7 bases, J lost 3 bases, and 19 bases lay in between. DNA of the CDR3: TGTGCCATCAAGGAAGGGTCGGGACTTAACTACGAGCAGTACTTC. This sequence encodes CAIKEGSGLNYEQYF.

This clone turned up a few times. The chain carries TRBV6-6 and TRBJ1-6; TRBD1 agrees at 9 bases. V gave up 5 bases and J gave up 15 bases; unmatched junction bases: 17. Looked up from germline, CDR1 is MNHNY and CDR2 is SVGAGI (reference sequence). This CDR3 contains 16 residues. Here the CDR3 reads CASSTYSGTGSRNLHF. CDR3 in DNA: TGTGCCAGCAGTACTTATTCCGGGACAGGGTCTCGGAACCTCCACTTT.

This clone has only a few counts. CDR3 residues: CASSEGQGRNTIYF. CDR3 nucleotide sequence: TGTGCCAGCAGTGAAGGACAGGGAAGAAACACCATATATTTT. The gene calls are TRBV25-1 and TRBJ1-3; TRBD1 matches at 8 bases. The CDR3 extends over 14 amino acids. V lost 2 bases to trimming and J lost 5 bases; unmatched junction nucleotides: 2. Germline values: CDR1 MGHDK, CDR2 SYGVNS.

V and J are TRBV4-3 and TRBJ1-1, with TRBD1 matching over 7 bases. This CDR3 spans 17 amino acids. Per germline, CDR1 LGHNA and CDR2 YSLEER. Losses at the gene ends were 4 bases for V and 0 bases for J; bases not matched to a gene: 11. The CDR3 sequence is CASSPGQILRMNTEAFF. CDR3 coding DNA: TGCGCCAGCAGCCCGGGACAGATTCTAAGAATGAACACTGAAGCTTTCTTT.

V usage is TRBV11-3 and J usage is TRBJ2-7, with a weak D call TRBD1 (5 bases). The ends were cut back, 0 bases at V and 6 bases at J, with 9 bases in the middle. This CDR3 has 13 residues. The V gene's germline CDR1 is SGHNT and CDR2 YENEEA. This CDR3 is CASSLDPDSEQYF. The CDR3 DNA reads TGTGCCAGCAGCTTAGACCCAGACAGCGAGCAGTACTTC.

The chain couples TRBV6-1 to TRBJ2-7, with TRBD2 matching 12 bases. V lost 3 bases, J lost 3 bases, and 3 bases stayed unmatched. This CDR3 has 15 residues. Germline loops: CDR1 MNHNS, CDR2 SASEGT. CDR3: CASSESSGRDYEQYF. CDR3 DNA: TGTGCCAGCAGTGAGTCTAGCGGGAGGGACTACGAGCAGTACTTC.

The V call is TRBV2, the J call TRBJ1-4, with a tentative D call TRBD1 (6 bases). The CDR3 covers 14 residues. V was pared by 8 bases and J by 14 bases, with 24 bases between. Per the germline V gene, CDR1 is SNHLY and CDR2 is FYNNEI. The CDR3 DNA follows: TGTGCCAGCTGCCTCCGGGACAACCGAGGGAGTCTGTTTTTT. Its translation: CASCLRDNRGSLFF.

The CDR3, as DNA: TGTGCCAGCTCACCATTGACGACAAACACTGAAGCTTTCTTT. Translation: CASSPLTTNTEAFF. V and J are TRBV18 and TRBJ1-1; unclear D gene. The V gene's germline CDR1 is KGHSH and CDR2 LQKENI. The CDR3 sequence is 14 residues long. V shed 2 bases and J shed 2 bases, with 9 bases lying between them.